The next 27 T cell receptor beta chains were all read from a single sample in a study of blood T cell repertoires in COVID-19 (dated by TCRdb to about 2020). To prepare the library, the immunoSEQ multiplex PCR assay was applied. This is the immuneACCESS table as TCRdb keeps it, with only in-frame sequences that have V and J called. A part of the clones is gone; compared with another copy, unresolved V genes explain less than half, and the rest is unexplained. The sample includes roughly 230,000 clones, with roughly 80% observed a single time. The ten largest make up approximately 7.4% of the sample. Sequencing was done on a sample of peripheral blood. The receptor set was obtained from a woman in her forties or fifties with acute or convalescent COVID-19.

The gene calls are TRBV19 and TRBJ2-1; maybe TRBD1 (5 bases). CDR1 and CDR2 from the germline V gene are LNHDA and SQIVND (reference sequence). This CDR3 is 14 amino acids long. The V end was cut by 7 bases, the J end by 4 bases, with 14 bases between. CDR3 region: CASTGGARYNEQFF. CDR3 coding DNA: TGTGCCAGTACCGGTGGGGCGCGGTACAATGAGCAGTTCTTC.

V and J are TRBV5-5 and TRBJ2-1; perhaps TRBD2 as D (5 bases). Trimming pared 1 base from V and 3 bases from J, leaving 14 bases between. The CDR3 runs 16 residues. The germline CDR1 and CDR2 sequences are SGHKS and YYEKEE (reference sequence). The CDR3 nucleotides read TGTGCCAGCAGCTTGACACGGACTCGCCGCTACAATGAGCAGTTCTTC. It encodes CASSLTRTRRYNEQFF.

This clone showed up just once. The rearrangement uses TRBV5-4 and TRBJ2-7; possible D gene TRBD1, 6 bases. The germline CDR1 and CDR2 sequences are SGHNT and YYREEE (reference sequence). CDR3 size: 13 residues. The V end was cut by 4 bases, the J end by 0 bases, with 8 bases between. CDR3 sequence: CASSQQGSYEQYF. The DNA for the CDR3 is TGTGCCAGCAGCCAACAGGGCTCCTACGAGCAGTACTTC.

The CDR3 nucleotides read TGTGCCTGGAGCGGGCTGCCGAGGACAGGGAGTGTTCACACCTTC. Protein: CAWSGLPRTGSVHTF. The chain is built from TRBV30 and TRBJ1-2; 8 positions match TRBD1. Losses at the gene ends were 3 bases for V and 12 bases for J; bases not matched to a gene: 18. From germline, CDR1 is GTSNPN and CDR2 SVGIG (reference sequence). The CDR3 loop spans 15 amino acids.

The chain uses TRBV19 and TRBJ1-1, with D unresolved. The CDR3 runs to 14 residues. V was shortened by 4 bases and J by 2 bases, with 11 bases between the two germline ends. Per the germline V gene, CDR1 is LNHDA and CDR2 is SQIVND (reference sequence). For the CDR3, the DNA is TGTGCCAGTAGTAGCCGGAGATACAACACTGAAGCTTTCTTT. This codes for CASSSRRYNTEAFF. The full variable domain, rest sourced from reference TRBV19 and TRBJ1-1, is DGGITQSPKYLFRKEGQNVTLSCEQNLNHDAMYWYRQDPGQGLRLIYYSQIVNDFQKGDIAEGYSVSREKKESFPLTVTSAQKNPTAFYLCASSSRRYNTEAFFGQGTRLTVV.

This rearrangement joins TRBV27 to TRBJ1-4, with D maybe TRBD1 (6 bases). The V end lost 0 bases, the J end lost 5 bases, and 10 bases lay between the germline ends. From germline, CDR1 is MNHEY and CDR2 SMNVEV (reference sequence). The CDR3 sequence is 15 residues long. This CDR3 is CASSLSGALNEKLFF. Written as DNA, the CDR3 is TGTGCCAGCAGTTTATCGGGGGCGTTAAATGAAAAACTGTTTTTT.

There are a few counts of this clone. The V gene is TRBV5-1, the J gene TRBJ1-1; D uncertain. Germline CDR1 SGHRS, CDR2 YFSETQ. The CDR3 loop spans 15 amino acids. Trimming stripped 0 bases from V and 1 base from J, with 10 bases between. The CDR3 loop is CASSLGGSQNTEAFF. The CDR3 DNA is TGCGCCAGCAGCTTGGGAGGCAGTCAGAACACTGAAGCTTTCTTT.

The chain couples TRBV10-2 to TRBJ2-7; TRBD2 aligns across 7 bases. This CDR3 is 16 amino acids long. Germline lookup yields CDR1 WSHSY and CDR2 SAAADI. V was pared by 7 bases and J by 0 bases, with 12 bases of the junction left unmatched. The CDR3 region is CASTKGLAASSYEQYF. The CDR3 region has the DNA TGCGCCAGCACCAAGGGGCTAGCGGCTAGCTCCTACGAGCAGTACTTC.

Here the CDR3 DNA reads TGTGCCAGCAGTCCTCCTACAGGGACCCATTCACCCCTCCACTTT. Protein: CASSPPTGTHSPLHF. The chain couples TRBV28 to TRBJ1-6; TRBD1 is a possible D gene (6 bases). Trimming left V 5 bases short and J 8 bases short, with 16 bases between. The CDR3 is made up of 15 amino acids. Germline V gives CDR1 MDHEN, CDR2 SYDVKM. Drawing the rest from reference TRBV28 and TRBJ1-6, the complete variable domain is DVKVTQSSRYLVKRTGEKVFLECVQDMDHENMFWYRQDPGLGLRLIYFSYDVKMKEKGDIPEGYSVSREKKERFSLILESASTNQTSMYLCASSPPTGTHSPLHFGNGTRLTVT.

The chain joins TRBV18 to TRBJ1-2, with D unresolved. Germline lookup yields CDR1 KGHSH and CDR2 LQKENI. This CDR3 comprises 12 residues. With 10 bases removed from V and 2 bases from J, the gap between germline ends came to 11 bases. The CDR3, as DNA: TGTGCCACCGAGACAAACAACTATGGCTACACCTTC. This encodes CATETNNYGYTF.

The J gene is TRBJ2-2, the V gene TRBV30; 8 bases line up with TRBD1. Germline CDR1 GTSNPN, CDR2 SVGIG (reference sequence). The CDR3 totals 14 residues. V trimming: 2 bases; J trimming: 7 bases; junction bases outside the gene matches: 6. CDR3 sequence: CAWSHDRGGGELFF. DNA of the CDR3: TGTGCCTGGAGTCACGACAGGGGTGGCGGGGAGCTGTTTTTT.

Here the CDR3 DNA reads TGTGCCAGCAGCCCCATAGACTCTAGCGGGAGGGGCAATGAGCAGTTCTTC. Translated: CASSPIDSSGRGNEQFF. The J gene is TRBJ2-1, the V gene TRBV3-1 (or the pseudogene TRBV3-2); TRBD2 agrees at 12 bases. The CDR3 has 17 residues. V was clipped by 4 bases and J by 6 bases; unmatched bases: 10. Germline V gives CDR1 LGHDT, CDR2 YNNKEL (reference sequence).

The V and J genes are TRBV7-2 and TRBJ2-1; the D gene is possibly TRBD2 (5 bases). The V end was cut by 5 bases, the J end by 5 bases, with 16 bases between. Germline V gene lookup returns CDR1 SGHTA and CDR2 FQGNSA. This CDR3 region has 15 residues. CDR3 nucleotide sequence: TGTGCCAGCAGCGTCTACGCGGACTGGAACAATGAGCAGTTCTTC. Amino acids: CASSVYADWNNEQFF.

This chain links TRBV3-1 (or the pseudogene TRBV3-2) with TRBJ2-1; the match to TRBD2 covers 16 bases. V lost 3 bases to trimming and J lost 1 base; unmatched junction nucleotides: 0. The CDR3 consists of 17 residues. The germline gives CDR1 LGHDT, CDR2 YNNKEL (reference sequence). CDR3 nucleotide sequence: TGTGCCAGCAGCCAGGGACTAGCGGGAGGGTCCTACAATGAGCAGTTCTTC. Translating it yields CASSQGLAGGSYNEQFF.

This chain joins TRBV6-7 and TRBJ2-7; D is perhaps TRBD2 (5 bases). TRBV6-7 is reported as an ORF; its role is uncertain. The ends were cut back, 2 bases at V and 5 bases at J, with 7 bases in the middle. The length of the CDR3 is 12 residues. The CDR3: CASSYEGNEQYF. The CDR3 DNA sequence: TGTGCCAGCAGTTACGAGGGAAACGAGCAGTACTTC.

J is TRBJ1-1 and V is TRBV7-8, with 8 bases fitting TRBD1. Germline V gene sequence: CDR1 SGHVS, CDR2 FQNEAQ. The CDR3 has 12 residues. Germline trimming cut 5 bases from V and 10 bases from J; bases unmatched to any gene: 6. This chain's CDR3 is CASSPSTGGAFF. The DNA for the CDR3 is TGTGCCAGCAGCCCATCTACAGGGGGAGCTTTCTTT.

This chain connects TRBV4-3 to TRBJ2-2, with no clear D. The CDR3 has 14 amino acids. CDR1 LGHNA and CDR2 YSLEER come from the germline V gene. V was cut by 0 bases and J by 4 bases, with 6 bases left in between. CDR3 sequence reads: CASSQEGRTGELFF. As DNA, the CDR3 is TGCGCCAGCAGCCAAGAGGGCCGCACCGGGGAGCTGTTTTTT.

V gene TRBV28 combines with J gene TRBJ2-1, with a weak D call TRBD2 (6 bases). Germline V lookup: CDR1 MDHEN, CDR2 SYDVKM. V gave up 6 bases and J gave up 0 bases, with 21 bases separating them. The CDR3 has 18 residues. The CDR3 sequence is CASSLAGSDGSSYNEQFF. Written as DNA, the CDR3 is TGTGCCAGCAGCCTGGCGGGATCAGACGGTAGCTCCTACAATGAGCAGTTCTTC.

In this sample, this clone turned up once. V gene TRBV4-1 combines with J gene TRBJ2-6, with D hard to call. Germline CDR1 MGHRA, CDR2 YSYEKL. This CDR3 is 14 amino acids long. V was trimmed by 3 bases and J by 2 bases, leaving 5 bases between them. CDR3: CASSHPAGANVLTF. The CDR3 DNA reads TGCGCCAGCAGCCACCCGGCTGGGGCCAACGTCCTGACTTTC.

The chain couples TRBV7-2 to TRBJ1-5, with unresolved D. Trimming removed 5 bases from V and 6 bases from J, with 8 bases in between. The CDR3 length is 12 residues. Germline V gene lookup returns CDR1 SGHTA and CDR2 FQGNSA. This chain's CDR3 is CASSTEVQPQHF. As DNA, the CDR3 is TGTGCCAGCAGCACGGAGGTTCAGCCCCAGCATTTT.

This rearrangement joins TRBV6-5 to TRBJ1-4; the D is unclear. V was trimmed by 0 bases and J by 3 bases, leaving 8 bases between them. The length of the CDR3 is 15 residues. Germline CDR1 is MNHEY and CDR2 is SVGAGI. CDR3 bases: TGTGCCAGCAGTTACTCCGGGTGGGCTAATGAAAAACTGTTTTTT. It codes for CASSYSGWANEKLFF.

The genes are TRBV19 and TRBJ2-4; a possible D gene is TRBD2 (5 bases). CDR3 length: 15 amino acids. Germline V gene data show CDR1 as LNHDA and CDR2 as SQIVND (reference sequence). Trimming stripped 8 bases from V and 1 base from J, with 15 bases between. CDR3: CASSMVGAAKNIQYF. The CDR3 region has the DNA TGTGCCAGTTCCATGGTGGGAGCGGCCAAAAACATTCAGTACTTC.

The chain links TRBV2 to TRBJ2-2; TRBD2 matches at 7 bases. Germline values: CDR1 SNHLY, CDR2 FYNNEI. Trimming cost V 7 bases and J 0 bases; bases outside gene matches: 14. The CDR3 runs to 18 residues. CDR3 sequence: CASTINLAEKANTGELFF. The CDR3 DNA sequence: TGTGCCAGCACAATAAATCTAGCGGAGAAAGCGAACACCGGGGAGCTGTTTTTT.

This clone was seen only a few times. The chain employs TRBV19 and TRBJ1-3; D may be TRBD1 (5 bases). Trimming left V 11 bases short and J 2 bases short, with 10 bases between. The germline gives CDR1 LNHDA, CDR2 SQIVND (reference sequence). The CDR3 length is 12 residues. The DNA for the CDR3 is TGTGCCTCGGGGGACGCTGGAAACACCATATATTTT. This codes for CASGDAGNTIYF.

This chain links TRBV29-1 with TRBJ1-4; 10 positions match TRBD1. Unmatched junction bases numbered 6, after V lost 7 bases and J lost 7 bases. The germline CDR1 and CDR2 sequences are SQVTM and ANQGSEA. CDR3 length: 13 residues. The CDR3 here is CSAKTGGGEKLFF. The CDR3 region has the DNA TGCAGCGCCAAGACAGGGGGCGGTGAAAAACTGTTTTTT.

The chain links TRBV5-6 to TRBJ2-2, with 9 bases that match TRBD1. The CDR3 has 15 residues. Trimming cost V 4 bases and J 6 bases; bases outside gene matches: 7. CDR1 SGHDT and CDR2 YYEEEE come from the germline V gene. The CDR3 nucleotides are TGTGCCAGCAGCCCCGGGACAGGGCGTTCCGGGGAGCTGTTTTTT. The encoded protein is CASSPGTGRSGELFF.

The J gene is TRBJ1-2, the V gene TRBV4-3, with D possibly being TRBD1 (5 bases). The CDR3 is 16 amino acids. V dropped 0 bases and J dropped 2 bases, with 13 bases sitting between them. Germline V gene sequence: CDR1 LGHNA, CDR2 YSLEER. The DNA of the CDR3 is TGCGCCAGCAGCCAAGATCCCATCGGGGGGAACTATGGCTACACCTTC. It codes for CASSQDPIGGNYGYTF.